The source of this T cell receptor (beta chain) is a study of CD8+CD57+ T cells in acquired aplastic anemia. Whole-study context: Sorted CD4+ and CD8+ cells gave a mean 3.2 ug DNA, range about 0.19 to 27.4 ug. Study-level findings and limits: Overlap between patients and controls comprised twenty-nine CD8+ CDR3 sequences. Significant differences in CD8+ Simpson's diversity were not observed between patients and controls.

This clonotype was counted many times. Its specificity is unknown. Profiling of TCR beta VDJ combinations and CDR3 sequences used genomic DNA as template. TCRdb processed the reads anew with MiXCR; each CDR3 protein has one entry. The sample lists 300,000 or so distinct CDR3 sequences, 56% occurring once. The receptor's source is a human donor with severe aplastic anemia or a healthy control (not recorded which). The sample consisted of sorted CD4+, CD8+, or CD8+CD57+ T cells (not recorded which) from PBMCs.

This CDR3 is CAWSTGGEQYF. CDR3 coding DNA: TGTGCCTGGAGCACGGGAGGCGAGCAGTACTTC. The chain links TRBV30 to TRBJ2-7; 7 bases match TRBD2. There are 11 residues in the CDR3. Losses at the gene ends were 3 bases for V and 6 bases for J; bases not matched to a gene: 2. Germline CDR1 is GTSNPN and CDR2 is SVGIG (reference sequence).